This T cell receptor (beta chain) appears in the sequencing data of a study of STAT5B mutations in CD4+ large granular lymphocyte leukemia. Study-wide results and limits: Without putative leukemic clones, patient CD4-sorted repertoires remained more clonal than healthy CD4+ repertoires.

About this clone itself: Its antigen is not identified.

The assay was run at survey level. Assay: immunoSEQ multiplex PCR; the TCRdb copy retains only in-frame clones and omits some. The data contain over 20,000 clones, about 86% of them seen just once; the ten biggest clones take up around 0.33%. The receptor comes from a human donor in good health. The sequenced sample was CD4+ T cells from blood buffy coats.

CDR3 bases: TGTGCCAGCAGCTTGGGAGGGACAGTAGGGCTAAGTCGGGAAAAACTGTTTTTT. Its protein is CASSLGGTVGLSREKLFF. V and J are TRBV5-4 and TRBJ1-4, with 7 bases aligning to TRBD1. CDR1 is SGHNT and CDR2 is YYREEE in the germline V gene (reference sequence). J gave up 8 bases and V 0 bases, and 16 bases lay outside the gene matches. The CDR3 covers 18 residues.